In its sample, the clone carrying this T cell receptor beta chain was seen many times. CDR3 length: 11 amino acids. Germline V gives CDR1 MNHEY, CDR2 SVGEGT. Time point indicated: newly diagnosed GD, antithyroid drugs for less than 3 months. There was RNA extracted from PBMCs, and the TCR library was made from it. To make TCR beta libraries, researchers used iRepertoire HTBI primers and Arm-PCR of CDR3 regions. TCRdb reprocessed the multiplex PCR reads with MiXCR, giving one entry per CDR3 protein. The table shows approximately 210,000 distinct CDR3 sequences, with around 20% occurring only once. This specimen comes from a study of regulatory T cells in long-lasting Graves disease.

The clonotype was recovered from a female donor with Graves disease. The chain is built from TRBV6-2 or TRBV6-3 and TRBJ2-2; 8 nucleotides align to TRBD1. The specimen was peripheral blood mononuclear cells (PBMCs), collected at new diagnosis, from a patient treated with antithyroid drugs. For the CDR3, the DNA is TGTGCAACCAGGGGGCCCGGGGAGCTGTTTTTT. Residues: CATRGPGELFF.